This T cell receptor beta chain was identified in a study of T cell responses to AZD1222 COVID-19 vaccine. Study results and caveats: Vaccine-associated CD4 TCRs spanned spike, dominant at 160-218 and 743-854.

Generated by immunoSEQ multiplex PCR, the TCRdb table keeps only in-frame clones and is missing some. The table shows some 54,000 clones, with roughly nine tenths occurring only once. V dropped 8 bases and J dropped 1; count of bases not matched to a gene: 10. The germline V gene has CDR1 MNHNY and CDR2 SVGAGI (reference sequence). The CDR3 covers 15 residues. Concerning this clone itself: What it binds is not known.

The sequence derives from an adult in good health. This sample comprised peripheral blood, obtained on day 0 of AZD1222 vaccination. The chain has TRBV6-6 and TRBJ1-1, with 7 bases identical to TRBD1. CDR3 amino acids: CASDPSRQGNTEAFF. As DNA, the CDR3 is TGTGCCAGCGACCCTTCGAGACAGGGGAACACTGAAGCTTTCTTT.